This T cell receptor (beta chain) emerged from a study of response to subunit inactivated influenza vaccine. Points from the study as a whole: Each seasonal influenza vaccination, the authors suggested, recruits few new T cells.

This clonotype has ten or more counts. Its antigen is still unknown. V dropped 0 bases and J dropped 5 bases, with 10 bases sitting between them. This CDR3 comprises 14 residues. Per the germline V gene, CDR1 is MNHEY and CDR2 is SVGAGI. TCRdb passed the RT-PCR reads through MiXCR, listing each CDR3 protein once. The data contain about 480,000 distinct CDR3 sequences, around 9.9% of them seen just once; the ten biggest clones take up less than 15%. The source of this sequence is a man between 45 and 60 years old who received an inactivated influenza vaccine. This specimen was PBMCs from blood, taken more than 35 days after vaccination. V and J are TRBV6-5 and TRBJ1-1, with D uncertain. The CDR3 nucleotides are TGTGCCAGCAGTTACTCCCCGCTTGGGACTGAAGCTTTCTTT. Translation: CASSYSPLGTEAFF.